This T cell receptor (beta chain) comes out of a study of regulatory T cells in long-lasting Graves disease (TCRdb year 2021). In the study overall: Antithyroid drugs had been taken for less than 3 months by newly diagnosed Graves' disease patients. Peripheral blood TCR sequencing and RNA sequencing compared persistent Graves' disease patients with newly diagnosed Graves' disease patients. The study was conducted in China and was registered as a clinical trial. A total of roughly 35 samples were covered by TCR sequencing, comprising some 13 persistent and around 20 newly diagnosed Graves' disease patients. Overall study results and their limits: Compared with newly diagnosed patients, persistent Graves' disease patients had lower TCR Shannon entropy and fewer highly expanded clones, which suggests clonal expansion. Preferential use of TRBV28, TRBJ1-2 and TRBJ2-5 was observed in persistent disease, whereas TRBV20-1 and TRBJ2-1 were favored in newly diagnosed disease. The small sample size was acknowledged by the authors as a limitation that may reduce accuracy. Persistent patients shared more public clonotypes among themselves (around 2,500) than newly diagnosed patients did (approximately 900). Only peripheral blood was studied, because thyroid tissue, the primary lesion, was inaccessible. Only the TCR beta chain was sequenced and analyzed.

The sample's time point label, in plain terms: newly diagnosed GD, antithyroid drugs for less than 3 months. For both TCR sequencing and RNA sequencing, RNA was extracted from PBMCs using TRIzol. The diagnosis of Graves' disease was made according to American Thyroid Association guidelines. Patients for the study were recruited at an endocrinology department in Xi'an, China. From each patient, approximately 9.9 milliliters of peripheral blood was collected into an EDTA anticoagulant tube. Ficoll Paque Plus density gradient separation was used to isolate PBMCs, and no further T cell sorting was performed. An Agilent 2100 Bioanalyzer and agarose gel were used to check RNA quality, and a NanoDrop 2000 was used to measure RNA concentration. Preparation of the library involved multiplex PCR. TCRdb names Illumina HiSeq 4000 as the instrument used. CDR3 regions were amplified by Arm-PCR with iRepertoire HTBI primers to construct TCR beta libraries. Gel purification was performed on PCR products prior to sequencing. In the original analysis: Gene usage analysis of CDR3 amino acid clonotypes relied on the approximately 60 TRBV and about 15 TRBJ segments identified across samples. Filtered high-quality paired reads were merged into contigs using COPE and FqMerger. BLAST was used to align contigs to IMGT TRBV, TRBD and TRBJ reference genes, and CDR3 was defined according to IMGT. Highly expanded clones were defined as clonotypes with a frequency above 0.1%. Repertoire diversity was measured by Shannon entropy, and V-J evenness by the Gini coefficient. Clonotypes shared by more than one individual were considered public. TCRdb cleaned the public reads at Q25 with fastp, built clones with MiXCR and kept in-frame beta chains. Rows are unified per CDR3 protein, each entry keeping the most common DNA and genes. The V and J calls follow TCRdb's processing rather than the paper's. The sample data list about half a million distinct CDR3 sequences, and around 12% of these were observed just once. Over 7% of the sample goes to the ten largest clones.

For CDR1 and CDR2, the germline V gene lists SGHTA and FQGNSA. There are 14 amino acids in the CDR3, from cysteine to phenylalanine inclusive. The CDR3 DNA has 42 bases and is translated from base 1. V loses 1 base of germline sequence and J loses 8 bases, and the interval between the two ends is 14 bases. This clonotype was observed many times. Its antigen specificity is not known. No base quality values were provided; no much bigger clone lies one nucleotide off. The same specimen was also included in a second study, on T cells in Graves' hyperthyroidism and ophthalmopathy. As that second paper reports: Stable Graves' hyperthyroidism was defined as no progression to ophthalmopathy during 18 months of follow-up. Hyperthyroidism patients were newly diagnosed, with disease duration under 2 months, and aged 18 to 65 years. The study excluded patients with uncontrolled infections, other autoimmune diseases, pregnancy or lactation. Diagnoses were based on clinical symptoms, serum thyroxine and TRAb, thyroid ultrasound and orbital computed tomography. The first round of RT-PCR for the TCR CDR3 was performed with the HTBI primer set and the Qiagen OneStep RT-PCR kit. Most expanded thyroid clonotypes (frequency above 0.001) were also detected in blood, suggesting blood repertoires may reflect thyroid immune responses. In cross-validation, a model built on a 13 V-J signature told ophthalmopathy apart from stable hyperthyroidism with just under 90% sensitivity and about 81% specificity, and in testing the same model reached 80%/75%. During validation, the model predicted progression to ophthalmopathy a median of around 6 months ahead of onset, with almost 71% sensitivity and more than 72% specificity. To identify distinguishing TCR V-J signatures, a discovery cohort of 90 to 100 patients was used, comprising some 45 with Graves' ophthalmopathy and some 60 with stable Graves' hyperthyroidism. Prospective prediction of ophthalmopathy was tested in an independent validation cohort consisting of 18 hyperthyroidism patients and more than 15 patients who later progressed to ophthalmopathy. The roughly 100 discovery patients were randomly split 7:3 into training and test sets. The study also compared thyroid tissue and blood T-cell repertoires from several Graves' hyperthyroidism patients. Once sampling was done, hyperthyroidism patients were given methimazole at a starting dose of 30 mg daily, whereas ophthalmopathy patients were given high-dose intravenous methylprednisolone. Libraries were constructed in a second round of multiplex PCR, after which size selection and purification were carried out. The libraries were sequenced on an Illumina HiSeq2000 using paired-end 100 bp reads. Raw data were processed with SOAPnuke, discarding reads with adapters, uncalled bases, mean Phred below 15, or no exact constant-primer or identifier match. High-quality paired reads were merged using COPE v1.2.5, and each unique nucleotide sequence was defined as a clonotype. MiTCR v1.1 was used to align clonotypes to the IMGT TRBV, TRBD and TRBJ reference segments. Analysis was restricted to V-J combinations with a frequency above 0.0001, which covered 99.2% of repertoires. A TCS score was defined as the ratio between F50 (clonal expansion) and ExV (chaos), using BLOSUM62-based TCRdist between CDR3 peptides within each V-J. Welch's t-statistics and random forest reduced around 510 V-J features to 13, which were used in a naive Bayes classifier (R e1071). No statistical method was used to fix the sample size in advance, and group allocation was not hidden from the investigators. The paper reports TCR Vbeta CDR3 sequencing of more than 120 peripheral blood samples: around 45 ophthalmopathy, roughly 80 hyperthyroidism and roughly 17 progressor patients.

Specimen: peripheral blood mononuclear cells (PBMCs), collected at new diagnosis, from a patient treated with antithyroid drugs. This sequence uses TRBV7-2 and TRBJ1-1; a weak D assignment points to TRBD1 (6 bases agree). The clonotype originates from a woman aged 25-40 years with Graves disease. Donor details come from another sample of the same person, matched by shared clones. CDR3 reads: CASSLDLTGREAFF. The nucleotides read TGTGCCAGCAGCTTAGACCTGACAGGCCGGGAAGCTTTCTTT.